The 10 T cell receptor beta chains listed next were all sequenced from one sample in a study of T cell changes during pregnancy in multiple sclerosis. TCRdb's copy holds only in-frame clones and misses some; the assay was immunoSEQ multiplex PCR. The sample includes 65,000 to 90,000 clones, around 90% of them seen just once. This sample comprised peripheral blood, obtained in the second trimester of pregnancy. These receptors came from a female donor with multiple sclerosis, enrolled in a pregnancy study.

The chain joins TRBV11-2 to TRBJ2-1; TRBD2 aligns across 11 bases. The junction had 8 bases not matched to a gene; V was cut back by 5 bases and J by 2 bases. This CDR3 comprises 17 residues. Germline V gene data show CDR1 as SGHAT and CDR2 as FQNNGV. CDR3 nucleotides: TGTGCCAGCAGCGGCTGGACTAGCGGGCGGGCCTACAATGAGCAGTTCTTC. This translates into CASSGWTSGRAYNEQFF. The whole variable domain, remainder taken from reference TRBV11-2 and TRBJ2-1, is EAGVAQSPRYKIIEKRQSVAFWCNPISGHATLYWYQQILGQGPKLLIQFQNNGVVDDSQLPKDRFSAERLKGVDSTLKIQPAKLEDSAVYLCASSGWTSGRAYNEQFFGPGTRLTVL.

The chain carries TRBV2 and TRBJ2-7; TRBD1 is a possible D gene (5 bases). V lost 5 bases and J lost 1, with 15 bases in between. The V gene's germline CDR1 is SNHLY and CDR2 FYNNEI. The CDR3 has 15 residues. CDR3 coding DNA: TGTGCCAGCAGTAGGCAGGGTGGATTGTCCTACGAGCAGTACTTC. Its protein product is CASSRQGGLSYEQYF. Together with reference TRBV2 and TRBJ2-7, the CDR3 gives the full variable domain: EPEVTQTPSHQVTQMGQEVILRCVPISNHLYFYWYRQILGQKVEFLVSFYNNEISEKSEIFDDQFSVERPDGSNFTLKIRSTKLEDSAMYFCASSRQGGLSYEQYFGPGTRLTVT.

The CDR3 is CSVGLVTSYEQYF. The DNA for the CDR3 is TGCAGCGTTGGGCTGGTTACTAGCTACGAGCAGTACTTC. The V gene is TRBV29-1, the J gene TRBJ2-7; tentatively, D is TRBD2 (5 bases). The CDR3 extends over 13 amino acids. Deletions cut 4 bases from V and 3 bases from J, with 13 bases between. Germline V CDR1 and CDR2: SQVTM, ANQGSEA.

The CDR3 loop is CASSQQQGRDTQYF. In DNA, the CDR3 is TGCGCCAGCAGCCAACAACAGGGGAGAGATACGCAGTATTTT. V usage is TRBV4-1 and J usage is TRBJ2-3; 7 positions agree with TRBD1. V shed 2 bases and J 5 bases; nucleotides not matched to a gene: 4. The CDR3 has 14 residues. Germline assignment: CDR1 MGHRA and CDR2 YSYEKL.

The V gene is TRBV6-5, the J gene TRBJ2-2; D is perhaps TRBD1 (5 bases). The CDR3 covers 15 residues. The germline V gene encodes CDR1 MNHEY and CDR2 SVGAGI. The germline V and J ends were trimmed by 8 bases and 1 base, with 14 bases remaining between them. The CDR3, as DNA: TGTGCCAGCTACGGTAGGGGCTTGAACACCGGGGAGCTGTTTTTT. Amino acid sequence: CASYGRGLNTGELFF.

This clone is medium-sized (0.01 to 0.1%) within its sample. J is TRBJ1-6 and V is TRBV6-4; the D gene is possibly TRBD1 (5 bases). This CDR3 region has 15 residues. V was clipped by 5 bases and J by 9 bases, with 17 bases between them. Germline values: CDR1 MRHNA, CDR2 SNTAGT. The CDR3 sequence: CASSPTGGESSPLHF. CDR3 DNA: TGTGCCAGCAGTCCGACGGGGGGAGAGAGTTCACCCCTCCACTTT.

CDR3 DNA sequence: TGTGCCAGCAGCCTTAGACTAGCGGGAGTGAAAGAGCAGTACTTC. Its translation is CASSLRLAGVKEQYF. The genes are TRBV7-9 and TRBJ2-7; TRBD2 agrees at 12 bases. The CDR3 totals 15 residues. Germline lookup yields CDR1 SEHNR and CDR2 FQNEAQ (reference sequence). V trimming: 5 bases; J trimming: 7 bases; junction bases outside the gene matches: 9.

The chain employs TRBV28 and TRBJ1-2, with 7 bases fitting TRBD1. Trimming at V came to 7 bases and at J to 4 bases, leaving 9 bases not matched to a gene. This CDR3 spans 14 amino acids. In germline, CDR1 is MDHEN, CDR2 SYDVKM. This chain's CDR3 is CASILTGQSYGYTF. In nucleotides, the CDR3 is TGTGCCAGCATCCTGACGGGACAGAGCTATGGCTACACCTTC.

The V gene is TRBV5-1, the J gene TRBJ2-2, with D perhaps TRBD1 (5 bases). Germline V gene sequence: CDR1 SGHRS, CDR2 YFSETQ. V lost 4 bases and J lost 3, with 16 bases in between. This CDR3 is built from 16 residues. The CDR3 region is CASSPGRIGDTGELFF. The CDR3 DNA sequence: TGCGCCAGCAGCCCGGGCCGCATAGGGGACACCGGGGAGCTGTTTTTT. The whole variable domain, remainder taken from reference TRBV5-1 and TRBJ2-2, is KAGVTQTPRYLIKTRGQQVTLSCSPISGHRSVSWYQQTPGQGLQFLFEYFSETQRNKGNFPGRFSGRQFSNSRSEMNVSTLELGDSALYLCASSPGRIGDTGELFFGEGSRLTVL.

V is TRBV5-6 and J is TRBJ2-7, with 8 bases lining up with TRBD1. CDR1 is SGHDT, CDR2 YYEEEE, per germline. The CDR3 is 17 residues long. Losses at the gene ends were 0 bases for V and 5 bases for J; bases not matched to a gene: 13. DNA of the CDR3: TGTGCCAGCAGCTTGGCCACAATAAATGACAGGGGCCACGAGCAGTACTTC. Residues: CASSLATINDRGHEQYF.